The 10 T cell receptor beta chains below come from one sample, sequenced in a study of Graves' ophthalmopathy and Graves' hyperthyroidism. Amplification of the TCR beta CDR3 regions used RNA transcripts (as template). HTBI-primed first-round RT-PCR preceded second-round multiplex PCR. Via MiXCR, TCRdb re-called the multiplex PCR reads, giving one row per CDR3 protein. This sample carries some 380,000 distinct CDR3 sequences, approximately 15% of them seen once, and the ten largest clones take roughly 7%. Sequenced material: peripheral blood. The receptors were gathered from a woman younger than 30 with stable Graves' hyperthyroidism.

Many counts were recorded for this clonotype. The chain links TRBV20-1 to TRBJ2-5; no clear D. CDR3 length: 12 residues. Germline-derived CDR1 and CDR2 are DFQATT and SNEGSKA (reference sequence). Trimming shortened V by 7 bases and J by 3 bases, and 12 bases separated the two germline ends. The CDR3 region is CSVRTRKETQYF. The CDR3 nucleotides are TGCAGTGTCAGGACCCGCAAAGAGACCCAGTACTTC.

Concerning this clonotype: This likely comes from a read error, as the CDR3 has no conserved phenylalanine or tryptophan at its end. This chain uses TRBV4-2 with TRBJ1-1; D gene unclear. Germline loops: CDR1 LGHNA, CDR2 YNFKEQ. This CDR3 contains 13 residues. V lost 1 base, J lost 10 bases, and 13 bases lay in between. The CDR3 DNA reads TGTGCCAGCAGCCAAGGAATGGGTAACGGAGCTTTCGTT. Translating it yields CASSQGMGNGAFV.

At least ten counts were recorded for this clonotype. The chain has TRBV20-1 and TRBJ2-2; 11 positions match TRBD2. Losses at the gene ends were 2 bases for V and 3 bases for J; bases not matched to a gene: 17. The V gene's germline CDR1 is DFQATT and CDR2 SNEGSKA (reference sequence). The CDR3 runs to 20 residues. This chain's CDR3 is CSARPPYSPGTSGHTGELFF. CDR3 in DNA: TGCAGTGCTAGACCACCTTATTCCCCCGGGACTAGCGGACACACCGGGGAGCTGTTTTTT.

This clonotype was observed at least ten times. The chain employs TRBV11-2 and TRBJ1-2; 11 bases map to TRBD1. The CDR3 contains 16 residues. Trimming took 8 bases from V and 5 from J; bases not matched to a gene: 13. The V gene's germline CDR1 is SGHAT and CDR2 FQNNGV. CDR3: CASSLGSGTGGYGYTF. CDR3 coding DNA: TGTGCCAGCTCCCTGGGCTCCGGGACAGGGGGTTATGGCTACACCTTC.

The V gene is TRBV11-2, the J gene TRBJ2-6; perhaps TRBD2 as D (6 bases). The V gene lost 3 bases and the J gene lost 1 base, with 13 bases spanning the gap. The CDR3 is 17 residues long. The germline gives CDR1 SGHAT, CDR2 FQNNGV. The CDR3 reads CASSFRDSTSGANVLTF. The CDR3 DNA reads as TGTGCCAGCAGCTTCCGGGACTCGACTTCTGGGGCCAACGTCCTGACTTTC.

In this sample, this clonotype turned up many times. This rearrangement joins TRBV3-1 to TRBJ1-6; D is undetermined. Germline assignment: CDR1 LGHDT and CDR2 YNNKEL (reference sequence). The CDR3 is 15 amino acids. Trimming stripped 5 bases from V and 5 bases from J, with 13 bases between. The CDR3 bases are TGTGCCAGCAGCAAGGACGGACGGAATAATTCACCCCTCCACTTT. This gives the protein CASSKDGRNNSPLHF.

This clonotype appeared many times. The V gene is TRBV19, the J gene TRBJ2-7, with D perhaps given as TRBD1 or TRBD2 (5 bases each). V lost 0 bases and J lost 0, with 15 bases in between. The CDR3 extends over 17 amino acids. CDR1 and CDR2 (germline): LNHDA, SQIVND (reference sequence). CDR3 DNA sequence: TGTGCCAGTAGTATAGATCTGGGGCGGGCGGGCTCCTACGAGCAGTACTTC. Its translation is CASSIDLGRAGSYEQYF.

This clonotype was counted at least ten times. This chain uses TRBV19 with TRBJ1-5; no reliable D call. Trimming stripped 1 base from V and 1 base from J, with 11 bases between. The CDR3 length is 16 residues. In germline, CDR1 is LNHDA, CDR2 SQIVND (reference sequence). CDR3 amino acids: CASSIAQRRSNQPQHF. Here the CDR3 DNA reads TGTGCCAGTAGTATAGCCCAGAGAAGAAGCAATCAGCCCCAGCATTTT.

There are many counts of this clonotype. The rearrangement links TRBV7-8 to TRBJ1-1; tentative D call: TRBD1 (6 bases). Trimming took off 5 bases at V and 3 bases at J, with 13 bases between the two ends. Germline CDR1 is SGHVS and CDR2 is FQNEAQ. The CDR3 runs 14 residues. DNA for the CDR3: TGTGCCAGCAGCCAATGGGGGGCGGACACTGAAGCTTTCTTT. Translation: CASSQWGADTEAFF.

This clonotype was seen repeatedly, ten times or more. V and J are TRBV6-5 and TRBJ2-7; D might be TRBD1 (6 bases). Per germline, CDR1 MNHEY and CDR2 SVGAGI. Trimming cost V 0 bases and J 2 bases, with 14 bases left between them. CDR3 length: 16 amino acids. CDR3 sequence reads: CASSYSVRGLTYEQYF. The DNA of the CDR3 is TGTGCCAGCAGTTACTCGGTCAGGGGCCTTACCTACGAGCAGTACTTC.